This entry concerns a single T cell receptor beta chain. This sample was included in a study of immune evolution from preneoplasia to lung adenocarcinoma. Study details: HLA loss of heterozygosity: 5.5% to 8.5% AIS, around 16% MIA, roughly 30% ADC, none AAH.

Germline-derived CDR1 and CDR2 are SQVTM and ANQGSEA. The CDR3 covers 17 residues. J gave up 6 bases and V 0 bases, and 14 bases lay outside the gene matches. Only in-frame clones appear in the TCRdb table, and some are missing; sequencing was by immunoSEQ multiplex PCR. The sample lists more than 2,500 clones, approximately 82% occurring once. The chain links TRBV29-1 to TRBJ2-3; 8 positions match TRBD2. The sequencing input was FFPE atypical adenomatous hyperplasia tissue from the lung. Subset: atypical adenomatous hyperplasia (AAH), lung preneoplasia. The receptor was derived from a person between 70 and 80 years old with lung adenocarcinoma. CDR3: CSVEDVETSVFSDTQYF. Written as DNA, the CDR3 is TGCAGCGTTGAAGACGTCGAGACTAGCGTTTTTTCGGATACGCAGTATTTT.